The present T cell receptor beta chain was sequenced within a study of blood T cell repertoires in COVID-19. V was cut by 4 bases and J by 3 bases, with 9 bases left in between. CDR3 length: 13 residues. The germline V gene encodes CDR1 SGHVS and CDR2 FNYEAQ. Generated by immunoSEQ multiplex PCR, the TCRdb table keeps only in-frame clones and is missing some. The sample includes about 53,000 clones, approximately 84% of them seen just once. The TCR was taken from a human donor in a cohort sampled during active COVID-19. Sequenced sample: peripheral blood. V is TRBV7-6 and J is TRBJ1-1; D gene uncertain. CDR3 in amino acids: CASSSQMHTEAFF. In DNA, the CDR3 is TGTGCCAGCAGCTCCCAGATGCACACTGAAGCTTTCTTT. Full variable domain (remainder filled in from reference TRBV7-6 and TRBJ1-1): GAGVSQSPRYKVTKRGQDVALRCDPISGHVSLYWYRQALGQGPEFLTYFNYEAQQDKSGLPNDRFSAERPEGSISTLTIQRTEQRDSAMYRCASSSQMHTEAFFGQGTRLTVV.